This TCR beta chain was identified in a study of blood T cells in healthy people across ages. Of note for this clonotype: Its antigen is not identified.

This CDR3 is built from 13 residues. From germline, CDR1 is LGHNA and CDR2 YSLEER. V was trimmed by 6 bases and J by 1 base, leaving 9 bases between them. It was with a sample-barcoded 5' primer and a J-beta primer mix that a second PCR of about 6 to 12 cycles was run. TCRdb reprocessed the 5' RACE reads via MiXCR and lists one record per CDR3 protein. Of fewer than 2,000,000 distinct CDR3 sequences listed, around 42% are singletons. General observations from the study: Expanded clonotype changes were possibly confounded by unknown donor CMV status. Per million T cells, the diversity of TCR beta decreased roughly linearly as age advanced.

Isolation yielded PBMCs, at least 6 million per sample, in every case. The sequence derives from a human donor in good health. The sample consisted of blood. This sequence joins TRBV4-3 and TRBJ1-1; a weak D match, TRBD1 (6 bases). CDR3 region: CASRAGQNTEAFF. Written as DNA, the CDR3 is TGCGCCAGCAGGGCGGGACAGAACACTGAAGCTTTCTTT.